The entry that follows covers one T cell receptor (beta chain) sequence. Which antigen it targets is not known. Per-base quality was not reported, and no clone a single base away is much larger than it. Reading the label with the study, this specimen's treatment or condition is: suppressive antiretroviral therapy. Cells were stimulated with lysates of CMV-infected fibroblasts at roughly 11 ug/mL. Memory populations depleted of antigen-responding cells were obtained by sorting nonresponding CD40L-negative CD69-negative CD45RO-high memory CD4+ T cells. HIV-1-infected adults in whom suppressive ART had been started during chronic infection were enrolled as participants. For at least 4 years, the participants' plasma HIV-1 RNA had been undetectable, below 50 copies/mL. To be included, a participant needed positive CMV serology and a CD4+ T cell count above 400 cells/uL. Before stimulation, PBMCs were isolated using density centrifugation and then depleted of CD8+ T cells. Stimulation of CD8-depleted PBMCs was carried out for approximately 17 hours with anti-CD28/CD49d costimulation, CD40-blocking antibody and enfuvirtide, to prevent new infections. Cells were sorted on a Beckman Coulter MoFlo Legacy or XDP sorter, with propidium iodide excluding dead cells. Genomic DNA was extracted using the QIAamp DNA Mini Kit for samples with more than one million cells and using the Quick-DNA Microprep Kit for all other samples.

V lost 2 bases and J lost 11 bases; the stretch between them is 9 bases long. CDR1 and CDR2, looked up from the germline V gene, are SQVTM and ANQGSEA. Including the terminal cysteine and phenylalanine, the CDR3 comprises 10 residues. CDR3 DNA is the only sequence kept; it has 30 bases, read in frame from the first base. The immunoSEQ hsTCRB assay version 4, run in survey mode, was used to sequence TCRbeta repertoires from genomic DNA. For TCRbeta sequencing, genomic DNA was diluted to 9.5 to 10 ng/uL, with up to 1 ug used per sample. Concerning the study's data processing: TCRbeta data were analyzed in ImmunoSeq Analyzer 3.0, with diversity computed on productive nucleotide rearrangements. Using the Immunarch R package, lower-bound TCR diversity was estimated with the improved Chao index and clonality was estimated with the Gini coefficient. When different nucleotide rearrangements encoded the same CDR3beta amino acid sequence, each rearrangement was treated as a distinct clonotype. Differential abundance analysis found TCRbeta sequences that were significantly enriched in antigen-responding cells compared with anti-CD3/anti-CD28-activated cells. TCRs were clustered by predicted peptide-MHC specificity with GLIPH2, both within individual participants and across merged participant data sets. The clones in this table, taken by TCRdb from immuneACCESS, are in-frame only. Not every clone is retained; where verified, under half of the shortfall comes from an unresolved V gene, and the cause of the rest is unknown. That table supplies the V and J calls and clone size; D and trimming were determined from the DNA. The sample profile shows tens of thousands of clones; about 80% of them were found once. In total, the top ten clones hold 0.81% of the sample.

These data originate in a study of persistence of HIV-infected CD4 T cells (TCRdb year 2020). Notes on the research overall: CMV- and HIV-1 Gag-responding CD4+ T cells were isolated from ART-treated individuals so that antigen-driven clonal expansion of HIV-1-infected cells could be examined. The clonality of all cells in each sorted population was assessed by TCRbeta sequencing, whereas the clonality of infected cells was assessed by proviral sequencing. The TCR cluster analysis across participants included eight or nine participants for CMV and over five participants for Gag. Apart from a couple of participants who underwent leukapheresis at a single time point, peripheral blood samples of up to 180 mL were collected from participants at multiple time points. The median time participants had been on suppressive ART was less than 10 years. The paper's findings and limits, for the study overall: TCR oligoclonality correlated with proviral oligoclonality within the same sorted populations. Significantly lower TCRbeta richness was observed in CMV- and Gag-responding cells than in anti-CD3/anti-CD28-responding cells, and higher oligoclonality was observed in CMV-responding cells than in CD3/CD28-stimulated and Gag-responding cells. Restriction of bulk TCR analyses to the rare CMV-responding cells that actually carried HIV-1 proviruses was not possible. Only a small number of individuals took part in the study, and the range of antigens tested was limited. Antigen-responding cells were enriched for expanded CDR3beta sequences that were degenerate, which suggests that CD4+ responses to CMV and Gag underwent convergent selection.

The receptor was derived from an adult woman with HIV who was CMV-seropositive. Sequences were derived from CD4+ T cells sorted from PBMCs after roughly 18-hour stimulation, sampled from a patient who received antiretroviral therapy. Per the publication, the cell subset or site label means: CD40L-CD69- CD45RO-high memory CD4 T cells not responding to CMV lysate. The chain was built from TRBV29-1 and TRBJ1-1, with the D gene call left open. The DNA sequence reads TGCAGCGTTGAAAGGGCAGCGGCTTTCTTT. This gives the protein CSVERAAAFF.